This TCR beta chain was found in a study of cytomegalovirus exposure and HLA in healthy donors. PCR was performed using 60 Vbeta and 13 Jbeta primers. In the original analysis: A later analysis tallied approximately 87 million unique TCR beta chains, 10 million to 12 million of them shared. Some clones are missing from TCRdb's copy, which holds only in-frame ones; the method was immunoSEQ multiplex PCR. V, J and clone size were drawn from that table, and D and trimming were deduced from the DNA. The sample contains roughly 49,000 clones, around 82% of which appear only once. With respect to this clone: Its antigen is not known.

Study-level results: Later analysis associated a missense DCLRE1C variant with TCR beta V- and J-gene trimming. High specificity and sensitivity for cytomegalovirus status were reported for the classifier.

Despite likely unrecorded immune exposures, the donors were nominally healthy at the time of sampling. Sequenced material: PBMCs. This receptor was identified in a boy between 10 and 17 years old in good health and CMV-seropositive.

Here the CDR3 DNA reads TGTGCCAGCAGCGGCCGACAGGATGAAAAACTGTTTTTT. Translating gives CASSGRQDEKLFF. J is TRBJ1-4 and V is TRBV7-2, with D tentatively TRBD1 (6 bases). The V end lost 5 bases, the J end lost 6 bases, and 10 bases lay between the germline ends. Germline values: CDR1 SGHTA, CDR2 FQGNSA. The CDR3 runs 13 residues.